This is a list of T cell receptor beta chains from one sample in a study of naive and memory T cell subsets. TCRdb analysed the UMI-ligation and nested PCR reads with MiXCR anew, one entry per CDR3 protein. The sample includes 130,000 or so distinct CDR3 sequences, around 35% seen only once; the top ten take 0.9%. The sequencing input was central memory CD4+ T cells from blood. These receptors all come from a human donor in good health. The conserved cysteine and the conserved F or W are not part of the CDR3 here. Rows give clone size only sometimes, using once, few, many, or a class for an expanded clone.

clone size,V gene,CDR3 protein
many,TRBV20-1,SALGWSGFQQY
few,TRBV29-1,SVLTGGNQPQH
medium-sized,TRBV28,ASSSSGTGEQF
.,TRBV2,ASSETQRELDTQY
.,TRBV7-2,ASSLNGAAGSGANVLT
.,TRBV3-1,ASSPGLAPYEQY
.,TRBV30,AWADRGNQPQH
few,TRBV28,ASSPAGRTDNEQF
.,TRBV9,ASSASLYDEQY
few,TRBV2,ASSGDVNQPQH
few,TRBV6-5,ASKRALETDTQY
.,TRBV12-3/TRBV12-4,ASSFLGYEAF
.,TRBV5-5,ASSLRLAPMEQY
.,TRBV6-5,ASSYDGQRGNEQF
few,TRBV9,ASSPRGDRGTGELF
.,TRBV27,ASSLRPDLTVQY
.,TRBV6-2/TRBV6-3,ASSPLDRINTEAF
many,TRBV7-2,ASSFSAGGTDTQY
.,TRBV11-2,ASRPTRERNEQF
.,TRBV20-1,SAVRDTLLYGYT
.,TRBV29-1,SARPSGRYNEQF
.,TRBV27,ASSFLGQTNEQF
once,TRBV20-1,SARKLSRRDQPQH
.,TRBV7-8,ASSLRGGAVDQPQH
many,TRBV7-9,ASSINRETQY
.,TRBV7-6,ASSLRAGMDSPLH
.,TRBV18,ASSPRQVSNQPQH
.,TRBV6-1,ASSVRGARAGTEAF
few,TRBV24-1,ATSDTGQPRLHTQY
.,TRBV18,ASSPPSTRQGGQF
.,TRBV28,ASSPTGGRNRRQSEAF
.,TRBV20-1,SARETSGIDEQF
.,TRBV11-2,ASSLVQGVDEQY
many,TRBV7-6,ASSLTGTSGSNEQF
.,TRBV20-1,SARDLEGYSYEQY
few,TRBV4-3,ASSQDTQAGYGYT
few,TRBV11-2,ASSSGPGRGTETQY
.,TRBV6-2/TRBV6-3,ASSYSKGALFEQF
many,TRBV20-1,SARVSASGREQY
once,TRBV20-1,SATLGLAGGSGANVLT
few,TRBV29-1,SVLRTVPETQY
.,TRBV3-1,ASSPSRTPGSDEQF
.,TRBV6-6,ASIGYSGAGDNEQF
.,TRBV6-1,ASRESLGYT
.,TRBV2,ASVPKGLQNYEQY
many,TRBV20-1,SARDSDRSSYNEQF
many,TRBV12-3/TRBV12-4,ASSFKARPFSGRTINNEQF
few,TRBV5-1,ASSLSPGQEETQY
.,TRBV5-5,ASSLRGGPTYNEQF
.,TRBV7-8,ASSLVPPTGPGDTEAF
.,TRBV29-1,SVEGKGGDSDTQY
.,TRBV18,ASSPPGLKGANTGELF